A selection of T cell receptor beta chains follows, all from one sample in a study of CD4 T cells in relation to SARS-CoV-2 and coronaviruses. The antigens these receptors bind are not known. Produced via immunoSEQ multiplex PCR; TCRdb's table is partial and in-frame only. The profile shows about 21,000 clones, about 66% of them singletons. The material sequenced was CD4+ T cells from PBMCs, cultured in vitro. The source is a human donor in good health. Both conserved end residues are part of each CDR3. D genes are given only for firm matches. For some rows the clone size is stated as once, few or many, or as a class when expanded; others skip it.

>.|.|TRBV19|TRBJ2-1
CASSNGRGQRIAISYNEQFF
TGTGCCAGTAGTAACGGGAGGGGACAGAGAATAGCGATCTCCTACAATGAGCAGTTCTTC
>few|.|TRBV9|TRBJ1-3
CASSVNGNTIYF
TGTGCCAGCAGCGTGAATGGAAACACCATATATTTT
>few|TRBD1|TRBV25-1|TRBJ1-5
CASKGQGAQPQHF
TGTGCCAGCAAGGGACAGGGGGCTCAGCCCCAGCATTTT
>.|TRBD1|TRBV13|TRBJ2-4
CASSIQGVQGIQYF
TGTGCCAGCAGCATCCAGGGGGTTCAGGGCATTCAGTACTTC
>once|.|TRBV3-1/TRBV3-2|TRBJ1-5
CASSANTGSGSNQPQHF
TGTGCCAGCAGCGCCAACACAGGGTCGGGAAGCAATCAGCCCCAGCATTTT
>.|.|TRBV2|TRBJ1-1
CASSTGAWGEAFF
TGTGCCAGCAGTACCGGGGCATGGGGTGAAGCTTTCTTT
>.|TRBD1|TRBV7-9|TRBJ2-3
CASSPVGQGGDTQYF
TGTGCCAGCAGCCCAGTTGGACAGGGTGGGGATACGCAGTATTTT
>.|.|TRBV3-1/TRBV3-2|TRBJ1-3
CASSHHSSGGSGNTIYF
TGTGCCAGCAGCCACCATTCTTCCGGAGGCTCTGGAAACACCATATATTTT
>.|.|TRBV6-2/TRBV6-3|TRBJ1-5
CASSYTASNHPQHF
TGTGCCAGCAGTTATACAGCTAGCAATCATCCCCAGCATTTT
>.|TRBD1|TRBV5-6|TRBJ1-3
CASSLKGEWGQFSGNTIYF
TGTGCCAGCAGCTTAAAGGGGGAATGGGGACAGTTCTCTGGAAACACCATATATTTT
>.|.|TRBV21-1|TRBJ1-5
CASSKGRQVMHYSNQPQHF
TGTGCCAGCAGCAAAGGGCGACAGGTCATGCATTATAGCAATCAGCCCCAGCATTTT
>.|.|TRBV18|TRBJ1-2
CASSPRRVQSGYTF
TGTGCCAGCTCACCTCGCCGGGTTCAAAGCGGCTACACCTTC
>.|.|TRBV7-2|TRBJ2-3
CASSLGHNTDTQYF
TGTGCCAGCAGCTTAGGGCACAACACAGATACGCAGTATTTT
>.|.|TRBV19|TRBJ1-5
CASSMRSQPQHF
TGTGCCAGTAGTATGAGGAGCCAGCCCCAGCATTTT
>.|.|TRBV25-1|TRBJ1-1
CASSESRGMGSEAFF
TGTGCCAGCAGTGAATCGCGGGGAATGGGGTCTGAAGCTTTCTTT
>few|.|TRBV7-9|TRBJ2-3
CASILGSDTQYF
.
>.|.|TRBV5-1|TRBJ2-5
CASSLVGQKQETQYF
TGCGCCAGCAGCTTGGTCGGCCAGAAACAAGAGACCCAGTACTTC
>.|TRBD2|TRBV2|TRBJ2-5
CASRVLAGVETQYF
TGTGCCAGCAGAGTACTAGCGGGGGTAGAGACCCAGTACTTC
>.|TRBD1|TRBV30|TRBJ1-6
CAWRDRGNSPYNSPLHF
TGTGCCTGGAGGGACAGGGGAAATAGCCCCTATAATTCACCCCTCCACTTT
>.|.|TRBV5-1|TRBJ1-5
CASSLAPDSNQPQHF
TGCGCCAGCAGCTTGGCGCCGGATAGCAATCAGCCCCAGCATTTT
>once|.|TRBV7-9|TRBJ2-7
CASSSRGGPYEQYF
TGTGCCAGCAGCTCCAGGGGGGGACCCTACGAGCAGTACTTC